This passage covers 25 T cell receptor beta chains from one sample sequenced in a study of Graves' ophthalmopathy and Graves' hyperthyroidism. As the template, RNA transcripts were used to amplify TCR beta CDR3 regions. First-round RT-PCR employed HTBI primers, with a second-round multiplex PCR after it. From the multiplex PCR reads, TCRdb called clonotypes with MiXCR, one entry per CDR3 protein. In the table there are tens of thousands of distinct CDR3 sequences, under 65% of which are singletons. Sequencing was carried out using peripheral blood. The receptors here all came from an adult man with Graves' ophthalmopathy.

This clonotype ranks as medium-sized (0.01 to 0.1%). The rearrangement joins TRBV10-2 to TRBJ1-6; D remains unclear. The germline gives CDR1 WSHSY, CDR2 SAAADI. The CDR3 length is 13 residues. V shed 0 bases and J shed 10 bases, with 7 bases lying between them. The CDR3 DNA is TGCGCCAGCAGTGAGTCGGAGAAGTCACCCCTCCACTTT. Translation gives CASSESEKSPLHF.

The genes are TRBV15 and TRBJ2-5, with 10 bases fitting TRBD1. Germline V gives CDR1 LNHNV, CDR2 YYDKDF (reference sequence). The CDR3 spans 14 residues. V dropped 4 bases and J dropped 2; count of bases not matched to a gene: 1. The CDR3 DNA sequence: TGTGCCACCAGCAAGGACAGGGGGCAAGAGACCCAGTACTTC. It specifies CATSKDRGQETQYF.

This clonotype was recorded at least ten times. The CDR3 bases are TGTGCCAGCAGAGATCGGGACAGGGCAGTGGGCATTCAGTACTTC. Protein product: CASRDRDRAVGIQYF. The rearrangement links TRBV7-2 to TRBJ2-4; 9 bases align to TRBD1. Unmatched junction bases numbered 12, after V lost 6 bases and J lost 9 bases. This CDR3 is built from 15 residues. In germline, CDR1 is SGHTA, CDR2 FQGNSA. Full variable domain (outside the CDR3, taken from reference TRBV7-2 and TRBJ2-4): GAGVSQSPSNKVTEKGKDVELRCDPISGHTALYWYRQSLGQGLEFLIYFQGNSAPDKSGLPSDRFSAERTGGSVSTLTIQRTQQEDSAVYLCASRDRDRAVGIQYFGAGTRLSVL.

The chain is built from TRBV19 and TRBJ2-7, with D maybe TRBD1 (7 bases). This CDR3 is built from 14 residues. From germline, CDR1 is LNHDA and CDR2 SQIVND (reference sequence). V shed 4 bases and J shed 6 bases, with 16 bases lying between them. Written as DNA, the CDR3 is TGTGCCAGTAGTACCGACAGGGAGGTGGGCGAGCAGTACTTC. Protein: CASSTDREVGEQYF.

This chain connects TRBV7-2 to TRBJ2-2; D is undetermined. The CDR3 spans 16 residues. Trimming left V 8 bases short and J 0 bases short, with 16 bases between. Germline V CDR1 and CDR2: SGHTA, FQGNSA. As DNA, the CDR3 is TGTGCCAGCTCACCGACACAGTCCACGAACACCGGGGAGCTGTTTTTT. It is translated as CASSPTQSTNTGELFF. Full variable domain (outside the CDR3, taken from reference TRBV7-2 and TRBJ2-2): GAGVSQSPSNKVTEKGKDVELRCDPISGHTALYWYRQSLGQGLEFLIYFQGNSAPDKSGLPSDRFSAERTGGSVSTLTIQRTQQEDSAVYLCASSPTQSTNTGELFFGEGSRLTVL.

This clonotype was observed a few times. The V and J genes are TRBV7-2 and TRBJ2-1; the D is unclear. CDR1 is SGHTA, CDR2 FQGNSA, per germline. Trimming pared 8 bases from V and 14 bases from J, leaving 16 bases between. CDR3 length equals 11 residues. CDR3 sequence: CASGTLFGEFF. CDR3 coding DNA: TGTGCCAGCGGCACACTGTTTGGTGAGTTCTTC.

CDR3 DNA: TGCAGTGCTCCCGGGACTAGCGGGGTCATAAAAGAGACCCAGTACTTC. Its protein is CSAPGTSGVIKETQYF. V and J are TRBV20-1 and TRBJ2-5, with 13 positions matching TRBD2. The CDR3 sequence is 16 residues long. Per the germline V gene, CDR1 is DFQATT and CDR2 is SNEGSKA (reference sequence). V lost 5 bases, J lost 3 bases, and 9 bases stayed unmatched.

The rearrangement links TRBV5-1 to TRBJ2-3, with TRBD2 identical over 12 bases. This CDR3 contains 17 residues. J lost 0 bases, V lost 4 bases, and 6 bases had no gene match. The germline V gene encodes CDR1 SGHRS and CDR2 YFSETQ. As DNA, the CDR3 is TGCGCCAGCAGCGATCGGACTAGCGGGGATAGCACAGATACGCAGTATTTT. This sequence encodes CASSDRTSGDSTDTQYF.

This clonotype is a singleton in its sample. The rearrangement links TRBV15 to TRBJ2-7; 7 bases fit TRBD2. The ends lost 5 bases at V and 3 bases at J; junction bases unmatched: 10. Germline CDR1 reads LNHNV; CDR2 reads YYDKDF (reference sequence). The CDR3 sequence is 15 residues long. The CDR3 DNA reads as TGTGCCACCAGCCGAGGCGGGGGAGGAGGCTACGAGCAGTACTTC. Encoded protein: CATSRGGGGGYEQYF.

This chain connects TRBV24-1 to TRBJ1-6, with D hard to call. CDR3 length: 13 residues. Germline lookup yields CDR1 KGHDR and CDR2 SFDVKD. Trimming left V 11 bases short and J 5 bases short, with 12 bases between. The CDR3 loop reads CAIGPPDNSPLHF. CDR3 sequence (DNA): TGTGCCATCGGACCCCCCGATAATTCACCCCTCCACTTT.

This clonotype qualifies as medium-sized. The genes are TRBV6-1 and TRBJ1-2; 9 bases fit TRBD1. V lost 0 bases to trimming and J lost 4 bases; unmatched junction nucleotides: 3. The germline CDR1 and CDR2 sequences are MNHNS and SASEGT. The CDR3 loop spans 15 amino acids. The CDR3 bases are TGTGCCAGCAGTGAAGCCGAGACAGGGGGCTATGGCTACACCTTC. Its translation is CASSEAETGGYGYTF.

This sequence joins TRBV19 and TRBJ1-6; 7 bases map to TRBD1. The CDR3 runs to 14 residues. The V gene end was trimmed by 6 bases and the J gene end by 9 bases; junction bases not matched to a gene: 8. Germline CDR1 and CDR2: LNHDA and SQIVND (reference sequence). The CDR3 loop is CASSRRGQGSPLHF. As DNA, the CDR3 is TGTGCCAGTAGCAGGAGGGGGCAGGGTTCACCCCTCCACTTT.

As to this clonotype: Since no conserved phenylalanine or tryptophan closes the CDR3, a read error is the likely cause. This chain uses TRBV20-1 with TRBJ2-3, with 8 bases fitting TRBD2. CDR1 is DFQATT and CDR2 is SNEGSKA in the germline V gene (reference sequence). The CDR3 is 12 residues long. For the CDR3, the DNA is TGCAGCGCTAGAGCGGGAGCTAATACGCAGTATTCT. This encodes CSARAGANTQYS.

This clonotype was detected many times. V and J are TRBV27 and TRBJ2-3; no reliable D call. CDR3 size: 11 residues. Trimming shortened V by 7 bases and J by 6 bases, and 8 bases separated the two germline ends. CDR1 is MNHEY and CDR2 is SMNVEV in the germline V gene (reference sequence). The CDR3 region has the DNA TGTGCCAGCAAATCTAGGGATACGCAGTATTTT. Its translation is CASKSRDTQYF.

This clonotype was observed many times. The chain carries TRBV20-1 and TRBJ2-2; the D gene is possibly TRBD2 (6 bases). The CDR3 sequence is 15 residues long. Germline CDR1 and CDR2: DFQATT and SNEGSKA (reference sequence). V was trimmed by 6 bases and J by 2 bases, leaving 16 bases between them. CDR3 in amino acids: CSAPQGLLNTGELFF. DNA for the CDR3: TGCAGTGCGCCCCAGGGACTCCTTAACACCGGGGAGCTGTTTTTT.

A word on this clonotype: At one end the junction does not follow the germline gene, possibly because of a read error. V and J are TRBV7-2 and TRBJ2-1; perhaps TRBD1 as D (5 bases). There are 15 residues in the CDR3. CDR1 is SGHTA and CDR2 is FQGNSA in the germline V gene. The CDR3 DNA is TGTGCCAGCTCACCATCGGACACAGGTTTCAATGAGCAGCTCTTC. Translated: CASSPSDTGFNEQLF.

As for this clonotype: The junction shows a germline mismatch at one end, possibly a read error. This chain uses TRBV10-1 with TRBJ2-7; D not certain. CDR1 WNHNN and CDR2 SYGVQD come from the germline V gene (reference sequence). The CDR3 totals 19 residues. CDR3 protein: CASSPEVGRLQDLPYEHYF. CDR3 nucleotides: TGCGCCAGCAGCCCTGAAGTGGGCCGCCTGCAGGATTTACCCTACGAGCATTACTTC.

In this sample, this clonotype turned up many times. CDR3 DNA sequence: TGCGCCAGCAGCCAAGATACACGCTATGGCTACACCTTC. Translation: CASSQDTRYGYTF. This chain connects TRBV4-3 to TRBJ1-2; no reliable D call. The germline CDR1 and CDR2 sequences are LGHNA and YSLEER. CDR3 length equals 13 residues. The V gene lost 0 bases and the J gene lost 4 bases, with 6 bases spanning the gap.

The rearrangement uses TRBV28 and TRBJ2-3, with D perhaps TRBD2 (7 bases). This CDR3 comprises 19 residues. CDR1 MDHEN and CDR2 SYDVKM come from the germline V gene. V was trimmed by 4 bases and J by 0 bases, leaving 23 bases between them. The CDR3 nucleotides read TGTGCCAGCAGTTCCACCTCCAGCGGGACACTTTATAGCACAGATACGCAGTATTTT. Residues: CASSSTSSGTLYSTDTQYF.

V usage is TRBV6-1 and J usage is TRBJ1-2; 7 bases are a match to TRBD1. The CDR3 covers 15 residues. Germline V gives CDR1 MNHNS, CDR2 SASEGT. Unmatched junction bases numbered 13, after V lost 7 bases and J lost 5 bases. CDR3 sequence (DNA): TGTGCCAGCATTTCGGGGAGGGACAGAAAATATGGCTACACCTTC. Protein: CASISGRDRKYGYTF.

This chain uses TRBV6-7 with TRBJ1-5; a weak D match, TRBD1 (6 bases). TRBV6-7 is annotated as an ORF whose role is uncertain. This CDR3 region has 14 residues. V was trimmed by 5 bases and J by 11 bases, leaving 19 bases between them. The CDR3 coding sequence is TGTGCCAGCAGTGGCCCGACAGGTGTATCAGCCCAGCATTTT. It translates to CASSGPTGVSAQHF.

This clonotype was recorded at least ten times. The chain is built from TRBV12-5 and TRBJ1-4; D not certain. Deletions cut 1 base from V and 6 bases from J, with 9 bases between. The germline gives CDR1 LGHNT, CDR2 FRNRAP. The CDR3 consists of 14 residues. CDR3 sequence reads: CASGLGGKYEKLFF. DNA for the CDR3: TGTGCTAGTGGTTTGGGGGGAAAGTATGAAAAACTGTTTTTT.

Turning to this clonotype: A read error may account for a junction end that differs from germline. The chain joins TRBV20-1 to TRBJ2-7; 9 positions match TRBD1. The CDR3 runs 14 residues. Germline V lookup: CDR1 DFQATT, CDR2 SNEGSKA (reference sequence). The CDR3 protein is CSASFGTGTYEQYF. CDR3 nucleotides: TGCAGCGCTAGTTTCGGGACAGGGACCTACGAGCAGTACTTC.

Concerning this clonotype: The conserved final phenylalanine or tryptophan is absent from the CDR3, which likely points to a read error. It is unclear where the CDR3 begins or ends on the DNA, so no DNA is shown, and the CDR3 is as TCRdb lists it. This chain links TRBV10-3 with TRBJ2-2; the D call in the table, TRBD1, was not verified against the DNA. The CDR3 length equals 16 residues, ends included. Germline V lookup: CDR1 ENHRY, CDR2 SYGVKD. CDR3 amino acids: CAISRPPGGNTGELLS.

In DNA, the CDR3 is TGTGCCAGCAGCTACGGAAGTGGGCAAGAGACCCAGTACTTC. It is translated as CASSYGSGQETQYF. V usage is TRBV7-9 and J usage is TRBJ2-5; D gene ambiguous. Trimming took 4 bases from V and 2 from J, leaving 11 bases between them. The CDR3 is made up of 14 amino acids. CDR1 is SEHNR and CDR2 is FQNEAQ in the germline V gene (reference sequence). Together with reference TRBV7-9 and TRBJ2-5, the CDR3 gives the full variable domain: DTGVSQNPRHKITKRGQNVTFRCDPISEHNRLYWYRQTLGQGPEFLTYFQNEAQLEKSRLLSDRFSAERPKGSFSTLEIQRTEQGDSAMYLCASSYGSGQETQYFGPGTRLLVL.